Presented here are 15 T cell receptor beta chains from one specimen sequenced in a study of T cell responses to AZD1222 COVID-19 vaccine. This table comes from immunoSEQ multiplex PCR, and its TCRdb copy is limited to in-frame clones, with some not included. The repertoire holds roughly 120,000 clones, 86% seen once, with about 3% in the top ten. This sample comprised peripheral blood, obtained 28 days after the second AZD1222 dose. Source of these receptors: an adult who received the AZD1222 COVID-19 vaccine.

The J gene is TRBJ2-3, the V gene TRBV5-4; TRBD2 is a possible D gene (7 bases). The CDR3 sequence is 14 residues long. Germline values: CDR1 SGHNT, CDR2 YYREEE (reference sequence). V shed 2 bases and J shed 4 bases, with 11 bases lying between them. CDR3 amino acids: CASSLMGGPDTQYF. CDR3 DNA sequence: TGTGCCAGCAGCTTAATGGGGGGGCCAGATACGCAGTATTTT. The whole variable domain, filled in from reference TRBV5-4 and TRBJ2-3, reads ETGVTQSPTHLIKTRGQQVTLRCSSQSGHNTVSWYQQALGQGPQFIFQYYREEENGRGNFPPRFSGLQFPNYSSELNVNALELDDSALYLCASSLMGGPDTQYFGPGTRLTVL.

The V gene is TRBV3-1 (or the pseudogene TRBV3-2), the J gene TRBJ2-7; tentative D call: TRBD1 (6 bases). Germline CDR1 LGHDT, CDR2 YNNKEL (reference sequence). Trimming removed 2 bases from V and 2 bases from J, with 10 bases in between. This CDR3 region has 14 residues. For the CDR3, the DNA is TGTGCCAGCAGCCAAATCCCAGGGGCCTACGAGCAGTACTTC. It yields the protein CASSQIPGAYEQYF.

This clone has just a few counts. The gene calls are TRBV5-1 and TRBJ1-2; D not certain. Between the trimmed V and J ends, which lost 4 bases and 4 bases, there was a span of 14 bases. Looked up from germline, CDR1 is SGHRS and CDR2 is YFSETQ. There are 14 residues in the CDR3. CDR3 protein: CASSPPRPTYGYTF. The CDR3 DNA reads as TGCGCCAGCAGCCCCCCGAGGCCCACCTATGGCTACACCTTC.

CDR3: CASSLAQGGYGYTF. Written as DNA, the CDR3 is TGTGCCAGCAGCTTAGCCCAGGGCGGTTATGGCTACACCTTC. This rearrangement joins TRBV11-2 to TRBJ1-2; possibly TRBD1 for D (5 bases). Trimming removed 1 base at V and 5 bases at J, with 11 bases between. There are 14 residues in the CDR3. Germline-derived CDR1 and CDR2 are SGHAT and FQNNGV.

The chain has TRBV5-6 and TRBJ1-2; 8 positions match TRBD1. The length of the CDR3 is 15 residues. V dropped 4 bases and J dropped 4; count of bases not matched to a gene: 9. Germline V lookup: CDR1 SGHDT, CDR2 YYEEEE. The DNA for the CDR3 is TGTGCCAGCAGCCCCCGGGACAGGCAAGGCTATGGCTACACCTTC. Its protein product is CASSPRDRQGYGYTF.

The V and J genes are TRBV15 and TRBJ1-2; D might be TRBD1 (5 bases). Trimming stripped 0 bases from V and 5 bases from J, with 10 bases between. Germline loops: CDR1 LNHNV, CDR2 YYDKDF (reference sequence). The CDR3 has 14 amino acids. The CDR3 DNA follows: TGTGCCACCAGCAGAGAAGACGGGGCTTATGGCTACACCTTC. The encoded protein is CATSREDGAYGYTF.

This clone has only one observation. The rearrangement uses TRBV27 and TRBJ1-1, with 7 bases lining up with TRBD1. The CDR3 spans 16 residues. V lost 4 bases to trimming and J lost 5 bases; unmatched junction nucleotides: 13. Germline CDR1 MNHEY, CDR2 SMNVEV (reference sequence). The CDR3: CASSSSRQGSTTEAFF. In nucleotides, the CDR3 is TGTGCCAGCAGTTCATCTCGACAGGGCTCGACGACTGAAGCTTTCTTT.

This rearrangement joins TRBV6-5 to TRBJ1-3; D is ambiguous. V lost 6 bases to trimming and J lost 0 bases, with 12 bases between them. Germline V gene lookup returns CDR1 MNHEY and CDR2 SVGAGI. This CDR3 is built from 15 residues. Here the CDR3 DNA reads TGTGCCAGCAGGAGAGCAGTCAGCTCTGGAAACACCATATATTTT. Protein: CASRRAVSSGNTIYF.

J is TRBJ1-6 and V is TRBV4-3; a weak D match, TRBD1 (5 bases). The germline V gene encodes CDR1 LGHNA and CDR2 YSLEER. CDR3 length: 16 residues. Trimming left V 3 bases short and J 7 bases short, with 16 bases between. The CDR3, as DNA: TGCGCCAGCAGCCAGGCCATGGGGCAGTACAATTCACCCCTCCACTTT. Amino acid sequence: CASSQAMGQYNSPLHF.

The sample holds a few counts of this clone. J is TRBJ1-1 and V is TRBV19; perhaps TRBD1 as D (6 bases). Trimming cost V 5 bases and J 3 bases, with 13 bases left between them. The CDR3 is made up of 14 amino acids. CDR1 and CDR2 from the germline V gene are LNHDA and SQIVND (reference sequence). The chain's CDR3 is CASSPTGAHTEAFF. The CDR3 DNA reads TGTGCCAGTAGTCCCACGGGGGCGCACACTGAAGCTTTCTTT.

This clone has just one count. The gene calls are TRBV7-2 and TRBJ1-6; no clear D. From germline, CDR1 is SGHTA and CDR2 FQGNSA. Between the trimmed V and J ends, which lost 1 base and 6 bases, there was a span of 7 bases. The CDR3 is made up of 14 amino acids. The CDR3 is CASSLGEINSPLHF. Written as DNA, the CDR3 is TGTGCCAGCAGCTTAGGGGAGATTAATTCACCCCTCCACTTT. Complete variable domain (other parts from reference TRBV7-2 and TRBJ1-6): GAGVSQSPSNKVTEKGKDVELRCDPISGHTALYWYRQSLGQGLEFLIYFQGNSAPDKSGLPSDRFSAERTGGSVSTLTIQRTQQEDSAVYLCASSLGEINSPLHFGNGTRLTVT.

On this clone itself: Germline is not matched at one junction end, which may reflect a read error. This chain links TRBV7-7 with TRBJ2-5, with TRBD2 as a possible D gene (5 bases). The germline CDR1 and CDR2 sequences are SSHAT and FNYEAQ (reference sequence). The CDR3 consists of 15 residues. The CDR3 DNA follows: TGTGCTAGCAGCTTACAGCGGACCAACCAAGAGACCCAGTACTTC. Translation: CASSLQRTNQETQYF.

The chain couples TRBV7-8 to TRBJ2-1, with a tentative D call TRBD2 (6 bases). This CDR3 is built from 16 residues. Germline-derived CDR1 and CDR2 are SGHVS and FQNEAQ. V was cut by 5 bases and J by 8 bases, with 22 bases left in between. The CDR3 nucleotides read TGTGCCAGCAGCGGAATGGGACTGACCGGAGGGCATGAGCAGTTCTTC. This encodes CASSGMGLTGGHEQFF. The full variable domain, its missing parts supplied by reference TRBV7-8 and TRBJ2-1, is GAGVSQSPRYKVAKRGQDVALRCDPISGHVSLFWYQQALGQGPEFLTYFQNEAQLDKSGLPSDRFFAERPEGSVSTLKIQRTQQEDSAVYLCASSGMGLTGGHEQFFGPGTRLTVL.

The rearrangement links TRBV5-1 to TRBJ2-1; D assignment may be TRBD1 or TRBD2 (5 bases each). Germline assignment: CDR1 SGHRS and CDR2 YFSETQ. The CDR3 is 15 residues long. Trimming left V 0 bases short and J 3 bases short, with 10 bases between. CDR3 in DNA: TGCGCCAGCAGCTTGGGGGGCGAGGGCTACAATGAGCAGTTCTTC. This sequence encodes CASSLGGEGYNEQFF.

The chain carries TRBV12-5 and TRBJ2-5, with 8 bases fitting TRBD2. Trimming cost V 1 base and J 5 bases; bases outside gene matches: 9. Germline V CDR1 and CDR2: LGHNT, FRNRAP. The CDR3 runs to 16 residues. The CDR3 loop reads CASGLERGGIGETQYF. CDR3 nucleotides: TGTGCTAGTGGTTTGGAACGGGGGGGTATAGGGGAGACCCAGTACTTC.